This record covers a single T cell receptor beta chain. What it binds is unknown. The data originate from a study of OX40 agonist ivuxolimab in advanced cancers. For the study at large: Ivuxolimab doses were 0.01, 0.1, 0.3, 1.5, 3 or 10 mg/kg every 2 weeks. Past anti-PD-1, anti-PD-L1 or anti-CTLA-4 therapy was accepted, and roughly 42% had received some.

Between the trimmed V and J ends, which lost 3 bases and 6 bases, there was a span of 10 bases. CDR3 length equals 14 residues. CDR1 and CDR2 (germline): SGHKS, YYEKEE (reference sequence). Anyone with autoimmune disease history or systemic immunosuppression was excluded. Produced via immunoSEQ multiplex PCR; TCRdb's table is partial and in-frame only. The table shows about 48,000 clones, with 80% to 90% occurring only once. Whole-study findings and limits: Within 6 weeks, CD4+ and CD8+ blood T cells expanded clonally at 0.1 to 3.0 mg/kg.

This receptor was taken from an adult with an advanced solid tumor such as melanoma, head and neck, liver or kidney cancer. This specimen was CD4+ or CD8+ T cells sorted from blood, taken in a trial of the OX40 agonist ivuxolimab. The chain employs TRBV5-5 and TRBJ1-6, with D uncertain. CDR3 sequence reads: CASSSRDRNSPLHF. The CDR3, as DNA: TGTGCCAGCAGCTCCCGGGATCGTAATTCACCCCTCCACTTT.